Only one count was recorded for the clone carrying this T cell receptor (beta chain). This specimen comes from a study of technical replicates of blood from a few donors. The germline V gene has CDR1 SGHRS and CDR2 YFSETQ. V dropped 0 bases and J dropped 4; count of bases not matched to a gene: 9. The CDR3 is made up of 17 amino acids. Here immunoSEQ multiplex PCR was the method, and the copy in TCRdb shows in-frame clones only, minus some. The table lists tens of thousands of clones, around 95% of them singletons. This TCR was sampled from a human donor in good health. The chain couples TRBV5-1 to TRBJ2-1; 8 bases fit TRBD2. The sequencing input was T cells isolated from PBMCs. CDR3 nucleotides: TGCGCCAGCAGCTTGGCCTCAGCGGGAGAGGTATACAATGAGCAGTTCTTC. It encodes CASSLASAGEVYNEQFF.